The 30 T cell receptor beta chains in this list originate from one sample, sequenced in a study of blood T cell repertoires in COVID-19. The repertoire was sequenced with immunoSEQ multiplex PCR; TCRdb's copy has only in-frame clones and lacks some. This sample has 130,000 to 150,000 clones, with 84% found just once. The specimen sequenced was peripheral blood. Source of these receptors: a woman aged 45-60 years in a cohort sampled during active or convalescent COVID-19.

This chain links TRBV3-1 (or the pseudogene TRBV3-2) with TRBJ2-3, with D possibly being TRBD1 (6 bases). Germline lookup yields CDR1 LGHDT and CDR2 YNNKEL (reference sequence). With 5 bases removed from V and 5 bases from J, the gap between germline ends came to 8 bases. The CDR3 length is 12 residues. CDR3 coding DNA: TGTGCCAGCAGCAGACAGGAAGATACGCAGTATTTT. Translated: CASSRQEDTQYF.

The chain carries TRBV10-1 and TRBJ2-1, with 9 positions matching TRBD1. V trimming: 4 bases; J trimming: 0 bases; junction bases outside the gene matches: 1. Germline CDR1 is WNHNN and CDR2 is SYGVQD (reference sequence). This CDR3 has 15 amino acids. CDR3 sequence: CASSVTGGSYNEQFF. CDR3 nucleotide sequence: TGCGCCAGCAGTGTGACAGGGGGCTCCTACAATGAGCAGTTCTTC.

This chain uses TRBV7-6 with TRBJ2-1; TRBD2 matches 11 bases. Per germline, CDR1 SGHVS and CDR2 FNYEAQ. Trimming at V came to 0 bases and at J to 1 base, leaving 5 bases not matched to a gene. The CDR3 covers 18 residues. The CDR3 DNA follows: TGTGCCAGCAGCTTAGCCCGACTAGCGGGGAATTCCTACAATGAGCAGTTCTTC. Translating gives CASSLARLAGNSYNEQFF.

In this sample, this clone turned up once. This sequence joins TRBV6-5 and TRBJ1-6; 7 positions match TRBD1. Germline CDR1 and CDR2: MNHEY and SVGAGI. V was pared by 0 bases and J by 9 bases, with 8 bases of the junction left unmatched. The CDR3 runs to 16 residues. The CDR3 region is CASSYSVTGRSSPLHF. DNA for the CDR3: TGTGCCAGCAGTTACTCCGTGACAGGGAGAAGTTCACCCCTCCACTTT.

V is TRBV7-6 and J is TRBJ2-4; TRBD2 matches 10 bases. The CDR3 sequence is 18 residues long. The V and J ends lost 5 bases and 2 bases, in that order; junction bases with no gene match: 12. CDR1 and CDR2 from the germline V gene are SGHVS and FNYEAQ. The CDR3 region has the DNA TGTGCCAGCAGCGAAACCCCACTAGCGGGGACCTCCAAAAACATTCAGTACTTC. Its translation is CASSETPLAGTSKNIQYF. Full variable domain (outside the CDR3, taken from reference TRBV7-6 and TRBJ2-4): GAGVSQSPRYKVTKRGQDVALRCDPISGHVSLYWYRQALGQGPEFLTYFNYEAQQDKSGLPNDRFSAERPEGSISTLTIQRTEQRDSAMYRCASSETPLAGTSKNIQYFGAGTRLSVL.

CDR3 residues: CASPGGTGNQPQHF. The CDR3 DNA reads TGTGCCAGCCCAGGGGGAACGGGCAATCAGCCCCAGCATTTT. The chain links TRBV21-1 to TRBJ1-5; the table's D call of TRBD1 was not tested on the DNA. TRBV21-1 is noted as a pseudogene. This CDR3 has 14 residues.

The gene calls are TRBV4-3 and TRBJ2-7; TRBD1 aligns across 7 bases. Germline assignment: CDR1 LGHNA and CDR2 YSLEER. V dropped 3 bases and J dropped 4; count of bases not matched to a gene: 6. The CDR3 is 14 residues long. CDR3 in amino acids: CASSQSRDSYEQYF. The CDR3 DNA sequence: TGCGCCAGCAGCCAGTCCCGGGACAGTTACGAGCAGTACTTC.

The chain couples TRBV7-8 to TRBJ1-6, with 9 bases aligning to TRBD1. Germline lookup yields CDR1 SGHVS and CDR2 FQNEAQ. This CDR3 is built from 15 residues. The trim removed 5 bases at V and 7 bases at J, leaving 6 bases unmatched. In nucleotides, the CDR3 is TGTGCCAGCAGCCCGGGACAGGGCAAAAATTCACCCCTCCACTTT. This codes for CASSPGQGKNSPLHF. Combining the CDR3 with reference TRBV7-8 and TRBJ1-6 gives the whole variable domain GAGVSQSPRYKVAKRGQDVALRCDPISGHVSLFWYQQALGQGPEFLTYFQNEAQLDKSGLPSDRFFAERPEGSVSTLKIQRTQQEDSAVYLCASSPGQGKNSPLHFGNGTRLTVT.

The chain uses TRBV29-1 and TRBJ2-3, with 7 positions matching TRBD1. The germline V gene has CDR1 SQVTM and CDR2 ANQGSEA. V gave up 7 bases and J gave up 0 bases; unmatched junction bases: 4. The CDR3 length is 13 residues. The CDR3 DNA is TGCAGCGAAAGACAGGGTAGCACAGATACGCAGTATTTT. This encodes CSERQGSTDTQYF.

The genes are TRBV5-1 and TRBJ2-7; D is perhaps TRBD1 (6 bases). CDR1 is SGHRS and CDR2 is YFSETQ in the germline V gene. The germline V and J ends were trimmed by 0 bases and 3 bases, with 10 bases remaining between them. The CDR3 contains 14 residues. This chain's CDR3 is CASSLVVDSYEQYF. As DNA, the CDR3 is TGCGCCAGCAGCTTGGTAGTGGACAGCTACGAGCAGTACTTC.

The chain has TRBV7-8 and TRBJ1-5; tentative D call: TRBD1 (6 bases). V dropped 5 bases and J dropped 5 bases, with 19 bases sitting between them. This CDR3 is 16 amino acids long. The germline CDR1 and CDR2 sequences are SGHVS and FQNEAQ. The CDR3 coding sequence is TGTGCCAGCAGCAGGGGGATGGGGCAGGGTTATCAGCCCCAGCATTTT. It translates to CASSRGMGQGYQPQHF.

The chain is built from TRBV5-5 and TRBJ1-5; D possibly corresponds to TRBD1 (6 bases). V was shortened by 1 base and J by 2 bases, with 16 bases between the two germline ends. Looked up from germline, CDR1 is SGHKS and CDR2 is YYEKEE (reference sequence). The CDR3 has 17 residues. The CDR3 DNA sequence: TGTGCCAGCAGCTTGCCGGGGGGCTTAACGGGCAATCAGCCCCAGCATTTT. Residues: CASSLPGGLTGNQPQHF.

CDR3 DNA: TGTGCCAGCAGTCCACAGGGGGCGAGCAATCAGCCCCAGCATTTT. Encoded protein: CASSPQGASNQPQHF. The gene calls are TRBV2 and TRBJ1-5; TRBD1 agrees at 9 bases. This CDR3 is built from 15 residues. In germline, CDR1 is SNHLY, CDR2 FYNNEI. The V segment lost 5 bases and the J segment 1 base; nucleotides outside the gene matches: 3.

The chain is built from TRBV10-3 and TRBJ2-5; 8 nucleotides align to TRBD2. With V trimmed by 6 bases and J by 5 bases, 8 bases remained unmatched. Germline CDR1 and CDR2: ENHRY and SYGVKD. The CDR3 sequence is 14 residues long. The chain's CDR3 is CAISVAGGLETQYF. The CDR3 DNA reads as TGTGCCATCAGCGTGGCGGGGGGTCTGGAGACCCAGTACTTC.

CDR3 bases: TGTGCCAGCAGATCCGACAGTGAAGCTTTCTTT. Translating it yields CASRSDSEAFF. This rearrangement joins TRBV6-6 to TRBJ1-1; a possible D gene is TRBD1 (5 bases). Trimming left V 6 bases short and J 7 bases short, with 9 bases between. Germline V gives CDR1 MNHNY, CDR2 SVGAGI (reference sequence). This CDR3 comprises 11 residues.

The CDR3 is CASSVGQTHRNTEAFF. CDR3 sequence (DNA): TGTGCCAGCAGCGTAGGACAGACACACAGGAACACTGAAGCTTTCTTT. V gene TRBV3-1 (or the pseudogene TRBV3-2) combines with J gene TRBJ1-1, with D possibly matching TRBD1 (6 bases). V was trimmed by 5 bases and J by 1 base, leaving 17 bases between them. CDR1 is LGHDT, CDR2 YNNKEL, per germline (reference sequence). CDR3 length: 16 residues.

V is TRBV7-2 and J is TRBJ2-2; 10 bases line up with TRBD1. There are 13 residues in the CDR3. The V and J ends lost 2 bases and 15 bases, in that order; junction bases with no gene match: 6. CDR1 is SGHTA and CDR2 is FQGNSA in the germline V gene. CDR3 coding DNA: TGTGCCAGCAGCTTAAAGGACAGGGGGTCGATGTTTTTT. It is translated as CASSLKDRGSMFF.

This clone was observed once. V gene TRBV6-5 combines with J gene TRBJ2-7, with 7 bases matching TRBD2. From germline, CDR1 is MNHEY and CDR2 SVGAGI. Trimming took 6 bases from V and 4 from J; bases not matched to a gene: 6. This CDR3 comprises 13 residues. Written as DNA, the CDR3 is TGTGCCAGCAGACCCGGGACTACGTACGAGCAGTACTTC. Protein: CASRPGTTYEQYF.

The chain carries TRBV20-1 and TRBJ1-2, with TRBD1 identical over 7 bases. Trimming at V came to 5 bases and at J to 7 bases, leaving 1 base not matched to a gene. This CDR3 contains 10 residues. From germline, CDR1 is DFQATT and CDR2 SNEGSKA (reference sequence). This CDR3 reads CSAYRGGYTF. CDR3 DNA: TGCAGTGCTTACAGGGGTGGCTACACCTTC.

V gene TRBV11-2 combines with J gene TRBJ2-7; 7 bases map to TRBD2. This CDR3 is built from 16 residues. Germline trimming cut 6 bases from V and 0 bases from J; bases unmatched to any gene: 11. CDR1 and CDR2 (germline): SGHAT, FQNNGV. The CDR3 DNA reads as TGTGCCAGCAGACCGCTTAGCGGGCGGAGCTCCTACGAGCAGTACTTC. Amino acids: CASRPLSGRSSYEQYF.

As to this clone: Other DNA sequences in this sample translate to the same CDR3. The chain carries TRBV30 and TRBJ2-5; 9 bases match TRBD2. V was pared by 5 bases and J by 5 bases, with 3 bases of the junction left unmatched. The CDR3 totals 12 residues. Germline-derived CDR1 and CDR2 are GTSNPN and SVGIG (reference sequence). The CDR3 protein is CAWSTSGETQYF. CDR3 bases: TGTGCCTGGTCAACTAGCGGGGAGACCCAGTACTTC.

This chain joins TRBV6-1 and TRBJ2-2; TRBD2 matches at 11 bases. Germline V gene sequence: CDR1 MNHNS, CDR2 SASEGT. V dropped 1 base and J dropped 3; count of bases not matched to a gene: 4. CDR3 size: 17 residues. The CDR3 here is CASSEEASGGYTGELFF. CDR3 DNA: TGTGCCAGCAGTGAAGAGGCTAGCGGGGGGTACACCGGGGAGCTGTTTTTT.

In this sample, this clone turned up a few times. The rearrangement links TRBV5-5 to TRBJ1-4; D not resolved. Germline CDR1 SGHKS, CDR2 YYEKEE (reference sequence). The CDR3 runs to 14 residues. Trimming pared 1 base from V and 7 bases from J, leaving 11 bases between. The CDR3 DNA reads TGTGCCAGCAGCTTGTCCCCTTTCGGTGAAAAACTGTTTTTT. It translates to CASSLSPFGEKLFF.

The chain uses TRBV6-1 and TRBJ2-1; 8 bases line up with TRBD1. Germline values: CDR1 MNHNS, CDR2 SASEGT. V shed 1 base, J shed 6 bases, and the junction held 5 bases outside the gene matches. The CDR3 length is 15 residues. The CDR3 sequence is CASSEGTGLINEQFF. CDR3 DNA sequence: TGTGCCAGCAGTGAAGGGACAGGGCTAATCAATGAGCAGTTCTTC.

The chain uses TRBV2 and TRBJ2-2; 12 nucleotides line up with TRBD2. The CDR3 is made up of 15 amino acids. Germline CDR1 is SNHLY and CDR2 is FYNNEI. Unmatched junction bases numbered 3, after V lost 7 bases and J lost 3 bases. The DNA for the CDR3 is TGTGCCAGCAAATCTAGCGGGGGGGACACCGGGGAGCTGTTTTTT. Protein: CASKSSGGDTGELFF. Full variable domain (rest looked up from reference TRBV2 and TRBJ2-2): EPEVTQTPSHQVTQMGQEVILRCVPISNHLYFYWYRQILGQKVEFLVSFYNNEISEKSEIFDDQFSVERPDGSNFTLKIRSTKLEDSAMYFCASKSSGGDTGELFFGEGSRLTVL.

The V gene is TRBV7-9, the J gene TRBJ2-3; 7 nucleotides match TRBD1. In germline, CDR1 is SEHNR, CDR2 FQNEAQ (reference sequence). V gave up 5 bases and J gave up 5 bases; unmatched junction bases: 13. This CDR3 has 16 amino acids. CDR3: CASSPPRQGVQDTQYF. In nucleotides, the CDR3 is TGTGCCAGCAGCCCCCCTAGACAGGGTGTTCAAGATACGCAGTATTTT.

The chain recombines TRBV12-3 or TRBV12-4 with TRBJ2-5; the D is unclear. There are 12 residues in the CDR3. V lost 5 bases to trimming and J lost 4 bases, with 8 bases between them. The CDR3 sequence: CASSPYRETQYF. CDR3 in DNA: TGTGCCAGCAGTCCCTACCGAGAGACCCAGTACTTC.

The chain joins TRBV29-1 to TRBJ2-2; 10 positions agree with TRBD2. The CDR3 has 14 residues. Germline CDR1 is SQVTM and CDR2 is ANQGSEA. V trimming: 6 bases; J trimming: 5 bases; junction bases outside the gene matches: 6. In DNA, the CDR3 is TGCAGCGTCTTAGCGGGGGGAACTACCGGGGAGCTGTTTTTT. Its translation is CSVLAGGTTGELFF.

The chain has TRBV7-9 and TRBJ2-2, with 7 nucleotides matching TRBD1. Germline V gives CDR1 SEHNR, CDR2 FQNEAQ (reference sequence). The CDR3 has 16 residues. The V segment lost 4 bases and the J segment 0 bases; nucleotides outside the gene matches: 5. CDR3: CASSSWTGANTGELFF. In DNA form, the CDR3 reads TGTGCCAGCAGCTCGTGGACAGGCGCGAACACCGGGGAGCTGTTTTTT.

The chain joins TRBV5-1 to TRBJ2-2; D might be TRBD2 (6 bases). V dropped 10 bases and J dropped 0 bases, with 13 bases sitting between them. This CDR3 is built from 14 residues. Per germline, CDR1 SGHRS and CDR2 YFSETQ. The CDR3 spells CASSGLANTGELFF. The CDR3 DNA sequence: TGCGCCTCCTCGGGACTGGCGAACACCGGGGAGCTGTTTTTT.